Listed here are 2 T cell receptor beta chains from one sample, sequenced in a study of blood T cell repertoires in COVID-19. Data came from immunoSEQ multiplex PCR; TCRdb stores just in-frame clones and leaves some out. The sample lists a few hundred thousand clones, roughly 81% occurring once. The sequenced sample consisted of PBMCs or T cells enriched from blood (not recorded which). These receptors originate from a woman aged 45-65 years who had been exposed to COVID-19.

This chain connects TRBV3-1 (or the pseudogene TRBV3-2) to TRBJ1-1; D ambiguous. V was clipped by 5 bases and J by 4 bases, with 14 bases between them. There are 14 residues in the CDR3. CDR1 is LGHDT, CDR2 YNNKEL, per germline (reference sequence). Here the CDR3 reads CASSSGMVPTEAFF. For the CDR3, the DNA is TGTGCCAGCAGCTCCGGGATGGTCCCCACTGAAGCTTTCTTT.

The gene calls are TRBV10-3 and TRBJ1-4, with 7 bases that match TRBD1. Germline V CDR1 and CDR2: ENHRY, SYGVKD. The CDR3 consists of 14 residues. Trimming at V came to 6 bases and at J to 4 bases, leaving 5 bases not matched to a gene. CDR3 DNA: TGTGCCATCAGCGGACAGGCTCTTAATGAAAAACTGTTTTTT. As protein: CAISGQALNEKLFF.